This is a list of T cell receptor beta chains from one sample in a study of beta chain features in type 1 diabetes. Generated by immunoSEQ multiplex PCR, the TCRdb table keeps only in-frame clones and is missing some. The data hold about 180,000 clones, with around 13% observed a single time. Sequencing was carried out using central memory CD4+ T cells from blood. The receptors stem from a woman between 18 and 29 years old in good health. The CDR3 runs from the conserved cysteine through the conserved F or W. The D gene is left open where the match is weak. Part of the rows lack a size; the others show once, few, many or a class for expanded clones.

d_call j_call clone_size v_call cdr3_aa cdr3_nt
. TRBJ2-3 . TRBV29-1 CSVEESGSKTDTQYF TGCAGCGTTGAAGAAAGTGGGAGTAAGACAGATACGCAGTATTTT
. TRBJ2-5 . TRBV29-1 CSVDGQSETQYF TGCAGCGTAGACGGACAGTCGGAGACCCAGTACTTC
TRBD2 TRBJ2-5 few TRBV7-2 CASSRTSGRAGETQYF TGTGCCAGCAGTCGGACTAGCGGGAGGGCCGGAGAGACCCAGTACTTC
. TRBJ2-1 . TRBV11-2 CASSLDSRAYNEQFF TGTGCCAGCAGCTTGGACAGCAGGGCTTACAATGAGCAGTTCTTC
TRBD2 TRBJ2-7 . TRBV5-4 CASSLRLAGAHEQYF TGTGCCAGCAGCTTACGACTAGCGGGAGCCCACGAGCAGTACTTC
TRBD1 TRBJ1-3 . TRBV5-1 CASSRDRTGNTIYF TGCGCCAGCAGCCGGGACAGAACTGGAAACACCATATATTTT
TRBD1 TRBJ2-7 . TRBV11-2 CASSLEPTGANEQYF TGTGCCAGCAGCTTAGAGCCGACAGGGGCCAACGAGCAGTACTTC
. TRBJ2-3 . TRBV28 CASSLGATDTQYF TGTGCCAGCAGTTTAGGGGCCACAGATACGCAGTATTTT
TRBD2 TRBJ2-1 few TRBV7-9 CASSDMGLASGEQFF TGTGCCAGCAGCGATATGGGACTAGCTTCAGGGGAGCAGTTCTTC
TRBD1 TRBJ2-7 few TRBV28 CASNVPGTGVYEQYF TGTGCCAGCAATGTCCCCGGGACAGGGGTCTACGAGCAGTACTTC
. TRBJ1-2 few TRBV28 CASSPTGNYGYTF TGTGCCAGCAGCCCTACAGGGAACTATGGCTACACCTTC
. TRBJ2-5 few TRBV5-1 CASSSLGQETQYF TGCGCCAGCAGCTCACTAGGCCAAGAGACCCAGTACTTC
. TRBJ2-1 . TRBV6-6 CASSHRDFHNEQFF TGTGCCAGCAGCCACCGGGACTTTCACAATGAGCAGTTCTTC
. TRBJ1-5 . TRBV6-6 CASSYRTGGNQPQHF TGTGCCAGCAGTTACCGGACTGGGGGCAATCAGCCCCAGCATTTT
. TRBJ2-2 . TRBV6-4 CASEVQVNTGELFF TGTGCCAGCGAGGTACAGGTGAACACCGGGGAGCTGTTTTTT
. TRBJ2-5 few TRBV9 CASSEGLAEPQETQYF TGTGCCAGCAGCGAGGGATTAGCGGAGCCCCAAGAGACCCAGTACTTC
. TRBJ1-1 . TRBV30 CAWRQELYTEAFF TGTGCCTGGAGACAGGAGCTATACACTGAAGCTTTCTTT
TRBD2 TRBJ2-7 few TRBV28 CASTLAVAYEQYF TGTGCCAGCACCCTAGCGGTAGCCTACGAGCAGTACTTC
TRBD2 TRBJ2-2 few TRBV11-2 CASSWMTSGGVRTGELFF TGTGCCAGCAGCTGGATGACTAGCGGGGGTGTTAGAACCGGGGAGCTGTTTTTT
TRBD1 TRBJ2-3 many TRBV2 CASSHRGASTDTQYF TGTGCCAGCAGTCACAGGGGTGCTAGCACAGATACGCAGTATTTT
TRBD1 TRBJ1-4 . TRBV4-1 CASSLQGSNEKLFF TGCGCCAGCAGCCTACAGGGGTCTAATGAAAAACTGTTTTTT
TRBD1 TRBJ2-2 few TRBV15 CATRSGTGTNTGELFF TGTGCCACGAGATCCGGGACAGGGACGAACACCGGGGAGCTGTTTTTT